These 28 T cell receptor beta chains were sequenced from one sample in a study of technical replicates of blood from a handful of donors. The protocol was immunoSEQ multiplex PCR, while the TCRdb copy is restricted to in-frame clones and leaves out a portion. The data contain 75,000 to 90,000 clones, under 95% of them singletons. Sequencing was performed on T cells isolated from PBMCs. The receptors originated from a human donor in good health.

The chain is built from TRBV5-1 and TRBJ2-3; D not certain. Germline CDR1 reads SGHRS; CDR2 reads YFSETQ. Trimming removed 0 bases at V and 0 bases at J, with 8 bases between. There are 15 residues in the CDR3. The CDR3 reads CASSLATTSTDTQYF. The CDR3 DNA reads as TGCGCCAGCAGCTTGGCAACTACTAGCACAGATACGCAGTATTTT.

The rearrangement joins TRBV5-6 to TRBJ1-1; no firm D call. CDR3 length: 12 residues. V was clipped by 4 bases and J by 0 bases, with 4 bases between them. The germline CDR1 and CDR2 sequences are SGHDT and YYEEEE. The CDR3 protein is CASSLMNTEAFF. CDR3 DNA sequence: TGTGCCAGCAGCCTTATGAACACTGAAGCTTTCTTT.

This chain uses TRBV2 with TRBJ1-2; D not certain. Looked up from germline, CDR1 is SNHLY and CDR2 is FYNNEI. The CDR3 contains 13 residues. Deletions cut 6 bases from V and 6 bases from J, with 14 bases between. The CDR3 bases are TGTGCCAGCAGCCCGCCGACAACGGATGGCTACACCTTC. Its protein is CASSPPTTDGYTF.

V gene TRBV5-1 combines with J gene TRBJ2-7; D is perhaps TRBD1 (6 bases). Germline-derived CDR1 and CDR2 are SGHRS and YFSETQ. CDR3 length: 13 residues. With 4 bases removed from V and 4 bases from J, the gap between germline ends came to 12 bases. CDR3 protein: CASSTRTEYEQYF. Here the CDR3 DNA reads TGCGCCAGCAGCACCAGGACAGAGTACGAGCAGTACTTC. The whole variable domain, filled in from reference TRBV5-1 and TRBJ2-7, reads KAGVTQTPRYLIKTRGQQVTLSCSPISGHRSVSWYQQTPGQGLQFLFEYFSETQRNKGNFPGRFSGRQFSNSRSEMNVSTLELGDSALYLCASSTRTEYEQYFGPGTRLTVT.

In its sample, this clone was seen once. This rearrangement joins TRBV7-9 to TRBJ2-5; no clear D. V dropped 5 bases and J dropped 2 bases, with 12 bases sitting between them. The CDR3 has 14 residues. Germline-derived CDR1 and CDR2 are SEHNR and FQNEAQ (reference sequence). CDR3 DNA sequence: TGTGCCAGCAGCCCCCCGCCAGGACAAGAGACCCAGTACTTC. Encoded protein: CASSPPPGQETQYF.

Concerning this clone: The same CDR3 is also encoded by other DNA sequences in this sample. The chain couples TRBV27 to TRBJ1-5; 7 bases are shared with TRBD1. The CDR3 is 14 amino acids. Germline V gene sequence: CDR1 MNHEY, CDR2 SMNVEV (reference sequence). V trimming: 2 bases; J trimming: 2 bases; junction bases outside the gene matches: 0. In DNA form, the CDR3 reads TGTGCCAGCAGTTTAGGACAGGGCAATCAGCCCCAGCATTTT. It translates to CASSLGQGNQPQHF.

V usage is TRBV19 and J usage is TRBJ1-1, with D unclear. CDR1 is LNHDA and CDR2 is SQIVND in the germline V gene (reference sequence). The CDR3 spans 14 residues. With 4 bases removed from V and 3 bases from J, the gap between germline ends came to 12 bases. The CDR3 DNA sequence: TGTGCCAGTAGTACCTCTAGACGGGACACTGAAGCTTTCTTT. Its protein is CASSTSRRDTEAFF.

The chain combines TRBV14 with TRBJ2-2, with D possibly TRBD2 on 6 matching bases. Trimming took off 6 bases at V and 3 bases at J, with 14 bases between the two ends. Germline V gene data show CDR1 as SGHDN and CDR2 as FVKESK. The CDR3 extends over 15 amino acids. CDR3 sequence: CASSRGSGHTGELFF. CDR3 nucleotide sequence: TGTGCCAGCAGTCGAGGTAGCGGCCACACCGGGGAGCTGTTTTTT.

V usage is TRBV7-9 and J usage is TRBJ2-7; 9 positions match TRBD1. Germline V gene data show CDR1 as SEHNR and CDR2 as FQNEAQ (reference sequence). CDR3 length: 14 amino acids. J was trimmed by 4 bases and V by 2 bases; bases with no gene match: 3. The CDR3 sequence: CASSLRDRAYEQYF. The CDR3, as DNA: TGTGCCAGCAGCTTAAGGGACAGGGCGTACGAGCAGTACTTC.

J is TRBJ1-1 and V is TRBV19, with a possible D match to TRBD1 (6 bases). Germline CDR1 is LNHDA and CDR2 is SQIVND (reference sequence). Trimming pared 5 bases from V and 4 bases from J, leaving 8 bases between. The CDR3 length is 12 residues. CDR3 in amino acids: CASSRQVTEAFF. The CDR3 bases are TGTGCCAGTAGTCGACAGGTCACTGAAGCTTTCTTT.

The chain is built from TRBV2 and TRBJ2-3; D is uncertain. Germline assignment: CDR1 SNHLY and CDR2 FYNNEI. The V end lost 5 bases, the J end lost 4 bases, and 7 bases lay between the germline ends. The CDR3 covers 12 residues. For the CDR3, the DNA is TGTGCCAGCAGTTTAGAATCAGATACGCAGTATTTT. Translating gives CASSLESDTQYF.

This clone was detected once. The chain's CDR3 is CASSNAGGFGNTIYF. CDR3 bases: TGCGCCAGCAGCAACGCCGGGGGATTTGGAAACACCATATATTTT. This chain links TRBV5-1 with TRBJ1-3, with D perhaps TRBD1 (5 bases). Between the trimmed V and J ends, which lost 4 bases and 3 bases, there was a span of 14 bases. This CDR3 comprises 15 residues. Per germline, CDR1 SGHRS and CDR2 YFSETQ.

The rearrangement uses TRBV27 and TRBJ1-1; maybe TRBD1 (5 bases). The length of the CDR3 is 16 residues. The germline gives CDR1 MNHEY, CDR2 SMNVEV (reference sequence). V gave up 9 bases and J gave up 0 bases, with 20 bases separating them. CDR3 loop: CARTGGVRFMNTEAFF. The CDR3 DNA sequence: TGTGCCAGAACCGGGGGGGTAAGGTTCATGAACACTGAAGCTTTCTTT.

The genes are TRBV28 and TRBJ2-1, with TRBD2 matching 10 bases. Germline-derived CDR1 and CDR2 are MDHEN and SYDVKM. The junction had 11 bases not matched to a gene; V was cut back by 2 bases and J by 1 base. This CDR3 region has 19 residues. CDR3 in DNA: TGTGCCAGCAGTTTAAGAGCGGGAGGGCCTCTGGGGTCCTACAATGAGCAGTTCTTC. Its translation is CASSLRAGGPLGSYNEQFF.

This clone appeared a single time. The chain uses TRBV9 and TRBJ2-2; 10 bases agree with TRBD1. This CDR3 has 21 residues. CDR1 and CDR2 from the germline V gene are SGDLS and YYNGEE. The V and J ends lost 3 bases and 5 bases, in that order; junction bases with no gene match: 22. CDR3 nucleotide sequence: TGTGCCAGCAGCGCAACGACTAGGGGGACAGGGGTTTTTCCTGCGACCGGGGAGCTGTTTTTT. It specifies CASSATTRGTGVFPATGELFF.

This chain connects TRBV6-5 to TRBJ2-3; 9 bases agree with TRBD2. Germline V gives CDR1 MNHEY, CDR2 SVGAGI. V shed 0 bases, J shed 5 bases, and the junction held 3 bases outside the gene matches. This CDR3 contains 15 residues. CDR3 protein: CASSYSSGGRDTQYF. CDR3 sequence (DNA): TGTGCCAGCAGTTACTCTAGCGGGGGCCGAGATACGCAGTATTTT.

This clone occurred a few times. V and J are TRBV11-2 and TRBJ1-2; D not certain. CDR1 and CDR2 from the germline V gene are SGHAT and FQNNGV. V was pared by 5 bases and J by 6 bases, with 10 bases between. The CDR3 totals 12 residues. The CDR3 DNA sequence: TGTGCCAGCAGCCCGCAACAGAATGGCTACACCTTC. Translating gives CASSPQQNGYTF.

The V and J genes are TRBV28 and TRBJ2-5; possible D gene TRBD2, 6 bases. The CDR3 totals 13 residues. Per germline, CDR1 MDHEN and CDR2 SYDVKM. V lost 4 bases, J lost 2 bases, and 8 bases lay in between. The CDR3 DNA reads TGTGCCAGCAGTTCTAGCGATCAAGAGACCCAGTACTTC. This encodes CASSSSDQETQYF.

The CDR3, as DNA: TGTGCCAGCAGTGGTAGCGGGAGCTCCTACAATGAGCAGTTCTTC. Its protein is CASSGSGSSYNEQFF. The rearrangement links TRBV6-4 to TRBJ2-1; 9 bases match TRBD2. Germline V gene lookup returns CDR1 MRHNA and CDR2 SNTAGT. The V and J ends lost 4 bases and 0 bases, in that order; junction bases with no gene match: 1. The CDR3 loop spans 15 amino acids.

The V gene is TRBV27, the J gene TRBJ1-2, with TRBD1 identical over 12 bases. The CDR3 spans 17 residues. From germline, CDR1 is MNHEY and CDR2 SMNVEV (reference sequence). V lost 1 base to trimming and J lost 4 bases; unmatched junction nucleotides: 7. CDR3 amino acids: CASSLWGTGGESYGYTF. CDR3 nucleotides: TGTGCCAGCAGTTTATGGGGGACAGGGGGCGAGAGCTATGGCTACACCTTC.

The chain employs TRBV5-6 and TRBJ1-2; possible D gene TRBD1, 6 bases. The CDR3 has 14 amino acids. Germline CDR1 SGHDT, CDR2 YYEEEE. The V gene lost 5 bases and the J gene lost 0 bases, with 11 bases spanning the gap. In DNA, the CDR3 is TGTGCCAGCAGTAGGGGGGGCCCTAACTATGGCTACACCTTC. It yields the protein CASSRGGPNYGYTF.

The chain links TRBV5-1 to TRBJ1-3, with 7 bases fitting TRBD1. The CDR3 covers 18 residues. After removal of 0 bases from V and 0 bases from J, the junction contained 9 bases not matched to a gene. From germline, CDR1 is SGHRS and CDR2 YFSETQ. The CDR3 protein is CASSLENRGHSSGNTIYF. CDR3 bases: TGCGCCAGCAGCTTGGAAAACAGGGGACATAGCTCTGGAAACACCATATATTTT.

The V gene is TRBV11-3, the J gene TRBJ2-5, with 12 bases lining up with TRBD2. The CDR3 is 14 amino acids. The trim removed 5 bases at V and 5 bases at J, leaving 3 bases unmatched. Germline loops: CDR1 SGHNT, CDR2 YENEEA. CDR3 DNA: TGTGCCAGCAGCCTTGGGACTAGCGGGGAGACCCAGTACTTC. Amino acid sequence: CASSLGTSGETQYF.

The gene calls are TRBV27 and TRBJ2-7; 10 bases line up with TRBD1. The CDR3 has 14 residues. From germline, CDR1 is MNHEY and CDR2 SMNVEV (reference sequence). V was pared by 5 bases and J by 4 bases, with 5 bases of the junction left unmatched. DNA for the CDR3: TGTGCCAGCAGTAGCCGGGACAGGGGTTACGAGCAGTACTTC. This translates into CASSSRDRGYEQYF.

The chain uses TRBV12-5 and TRBJ2-3; no firm D call. The V and J ends lost 0 bases and 2 bases respectively, with 12 bases between them. Germline-derived CDR1 and CDR2 are LGHNT and FRNRAP. The CDR3 consists of 16 residues. CDR3: CASGLVLALDTDTQYF. The CDR3 DNA sequence: TGTGCTAGTGGTTTGGTACTGGCCCTAGACACAGATACGCAGTATTTT.

This rearrangement joins TRBV5-1 to TRBJ2-1, with unresolved D. This CDR3 comprises 15 residues. Trimming took 3 bases from V and 0 from J, leaving 10 bases between them. Germline V gene sequence: CDR1 SGHRS, CDR2 YFSETQ. The CDR3 coding sequence is TGCGCCAGCAGCTCAGACGGGTTCTCCTACAATGAGCAGTTCTTC. This translates into CASSSDGFSYNEQFF. The full variable domain, with the rest looked up from reference TRBV5-1 and TRBJ2-1, is KAGVTQTPRYLIKTRGQQVTLSCSPISGHRSVSWYQQTPGQGLQFLFEYFSETQRNKGNFPGRFSGRQFSNSRSEMNVSTLELGDSALYLCASSSDGFSYNEQFFGPGTRLTVL.

This chain uses TRBV13 with TRBJ2-2; possible D gene TRBD2, 5 bases. In germline, CDR1 is PRHDT, CDR2 FYEKMQ (reference sequence). The CDR3 is made up of 14 amino acids. The ends were cut back, 2 bases at V and 5 bases at J, with 9 bases in the middle. In DNA form, the CDR3 reads TGTGCCAGCAGCTTAACTAGTTGGACCGGGGAGCTGTTTTTT. Its translation: CASSLTSWTGELFF.

The chain uses TRBV4-1 and TRBJ2-2; TRBD2 is a possible D gene (6 bases). With 3 bases removed from V and 3 bases from J, the gap between germline ends came to 20 bases. The CDR3 has 18 amino acids. The germline V gene encodes CDR1 MGHRA and CDR2 YSYEKL. The CDR3 sequence is CASSHETGLPRDTGELFF. The CDR3 DNA follows: TGCGCCAGCAGCCACGAGACCGGACTACCTCGGGACACCGGGGAGCTGTTTTTT.